This T cell receptor (beta chain) was found in a study of tumor and adjacent non-tumor tissue in lung cancer. Study details: Histology: about a dozen adenocarcinoma, a couple of squamous cell carcinoma, 1 small cell lung cancer. Samples averaged approximately 4.2 million productive TCRbeta reads each. The study's findings and limits: Top 100 clones took a larger repertoire share in normal lung. Shorter survival was associated with higher TCR diversity in tumors.

This clonotype was observed a handful of times. No antigen is known for it. The junction differs from germline at one of its ends, possibly a read error. This CDR3 spans 15 amino acids. Looked up from germline, CDR1 is SGHRS and CDR2 is YFSETQ. This sample's RNA came from whole unsorted tissue. The library came from three nested PCR rounds adapted from ARM-PCR protocols. TCRdb re-called the multiplex PCR reads with MiXCR, one entry per CDR3 protein. The repertoire consists of fewer than 130,000 distinct CDR3 sequences, with over 75% occurring once and the leading ten covering 20% to 25%. Sequenced input: lung tumor tissue. The gene calls are TRBV5-1 and TRBJ2-5; tentatively, D is TRBD2 (6 bases). This receptor was identified in a man aged 70 or older with non-small cell lung cancer. The CDR3 loop is CDSSLNNRGGETQYF. The CDR3 nucleotides read TGCGACAGCAGCTTGAACAATCGGGGCGGGGAGACCCAGTATTTC.